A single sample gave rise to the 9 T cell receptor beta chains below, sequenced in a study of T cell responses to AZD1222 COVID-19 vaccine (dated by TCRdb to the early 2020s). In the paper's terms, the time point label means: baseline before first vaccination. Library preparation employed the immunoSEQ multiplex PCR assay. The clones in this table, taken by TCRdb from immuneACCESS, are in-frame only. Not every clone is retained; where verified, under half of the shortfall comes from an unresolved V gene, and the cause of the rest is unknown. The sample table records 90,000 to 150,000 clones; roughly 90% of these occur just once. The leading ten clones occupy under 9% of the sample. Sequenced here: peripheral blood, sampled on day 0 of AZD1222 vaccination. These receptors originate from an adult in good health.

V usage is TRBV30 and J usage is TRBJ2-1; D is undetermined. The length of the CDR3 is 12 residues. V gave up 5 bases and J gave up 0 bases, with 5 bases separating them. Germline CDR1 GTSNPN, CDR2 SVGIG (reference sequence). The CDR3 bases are TGTGCCTGGCAAAGCTCCTACAATGAGCAGTTCTTC. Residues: CAWQSSYNEQFF.

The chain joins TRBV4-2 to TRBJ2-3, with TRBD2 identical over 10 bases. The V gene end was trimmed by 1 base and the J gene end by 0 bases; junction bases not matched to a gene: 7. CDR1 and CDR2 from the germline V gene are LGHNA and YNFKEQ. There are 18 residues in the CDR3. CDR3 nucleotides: TGTGCCAGCAGCCAAGGGACTAGCGGTCGTAGGAGCACAGATACGCAGTATTTT. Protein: CASSQGTSGRRSTDTQYF.

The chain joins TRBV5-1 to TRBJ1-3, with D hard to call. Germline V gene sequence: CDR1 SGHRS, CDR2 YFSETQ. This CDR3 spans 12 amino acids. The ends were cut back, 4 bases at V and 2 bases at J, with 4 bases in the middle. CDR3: CASSHPGNTIYF. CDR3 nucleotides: TGCGCCAGCAGCCACCCTGGAAACACCATATATTTT.

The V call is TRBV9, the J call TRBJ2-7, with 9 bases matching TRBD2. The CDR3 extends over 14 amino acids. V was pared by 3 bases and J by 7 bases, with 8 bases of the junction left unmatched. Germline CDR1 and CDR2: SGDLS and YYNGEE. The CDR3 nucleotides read TGTGCCAGCAGCGGGGCTAGCGGGATTAATGAGCAGTACTTC. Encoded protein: CASSGASGINEQYF. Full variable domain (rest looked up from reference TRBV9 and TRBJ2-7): DSGVTQTPKHLITATGQRVTLRCSPRSGDLSVYWYQQSLDQGLQFLIQYYNGEERAKGNILERFSAQQFPDLHSELNLSSLELGDSALYFCASSGASGINEQYFGPGTRLTVT.

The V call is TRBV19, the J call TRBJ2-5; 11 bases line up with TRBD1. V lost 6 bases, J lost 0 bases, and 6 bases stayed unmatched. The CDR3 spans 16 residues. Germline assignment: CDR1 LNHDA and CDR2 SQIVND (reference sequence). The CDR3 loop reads CASSIGQGAYQETQYF. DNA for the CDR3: TGTGCCAGTAGCATTGGACAGGGGGCGTACCAAGAGACCCAGTACTTC. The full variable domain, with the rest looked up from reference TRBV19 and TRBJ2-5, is DGGITQSPKYLFRKEGQNVTLSCEQNLNHDAMYWYRQDPGQGLRLIYYSQIVNDFQKGDIAEGYSVSREKKESFPLTVTSAQKNPTAFYLCASSIGQGAYQETQYFGPGTRLLVL.

The CDR3 loop is CASSQVVEFSQPQHF. CDR3 coding DNA: TGCGCCAGCAGCCAAGTAGTGGAGTTCAGTCAGCCCCAGCATTTT. The V call is TRBV4-1, the J call TRBJ1-5, with D unresolved. Germline CDR1 MGHRA, CDR2 YSYEKL. There are 15 residues in the CDR3. Trimming shortened V by 1 base and J by 6 bases, and 13 bases separated the two germline ends.

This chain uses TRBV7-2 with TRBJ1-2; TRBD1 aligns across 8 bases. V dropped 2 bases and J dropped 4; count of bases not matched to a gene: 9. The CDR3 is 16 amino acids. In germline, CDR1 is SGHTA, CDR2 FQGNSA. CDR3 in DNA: TGTGCCAGCAGCTTATCTAGATCAGGGGGCACCTATGGCTACACCTTC. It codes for CASSLSRSGGTYGYTF. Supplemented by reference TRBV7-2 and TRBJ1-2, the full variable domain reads GAGVSQSPSNKVTEKGKDVELRCDPISGHTALYWYRQSLGQGLEFLIYFQGNSAPDKSGLPSDRFSAERTGGSVSTLTIQRTQQEDSAVYLCASSLSRSGGTYGYTFGSGTRLTVV.

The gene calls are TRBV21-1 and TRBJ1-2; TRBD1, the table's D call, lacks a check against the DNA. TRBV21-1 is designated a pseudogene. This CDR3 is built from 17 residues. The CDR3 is CASMGAKEEGSGYGYTF. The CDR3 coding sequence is TGTGCCAGCATGGGGGCGAAGGAAGAGGGGTCGGGCTATGGCTACACCTTC.

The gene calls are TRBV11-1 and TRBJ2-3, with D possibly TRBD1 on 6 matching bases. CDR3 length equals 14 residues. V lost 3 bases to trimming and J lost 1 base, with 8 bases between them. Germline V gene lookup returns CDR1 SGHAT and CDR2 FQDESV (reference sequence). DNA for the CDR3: TGTGCCAGCAGCTTTGGGACACGCACAGATACGCAGTATTTT. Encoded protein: CASSFGTRTDTQYF.